This T cell receptor (beta chain) was recovered during a study of Tregs in tolerant kidney transplant recipients. Unstimulated regulatory T cells (CD4+CD25+CD127-), CD4+CD25- non-regulatory cells, CD4 and CD8 cells were FACS-sorted from thawed PBMCs. This table comes from immunoSEQ multiplex PCR, and its TCRdb copy is limited to in-frame clones, with some not included. The table has about 69,000 clones, 70% to 90% seen once. The V and J ends lost 3 bases and 3 bases respectively, with 9 bases between them. The length of the CDR3 is 14 residues. Germline CDR1 is WNHNN and CDR2 is SYGVQD (reference sequence). General study findings and limits: Expanding Tregs on activated donor B cells appeared to best identify donor-specific TCRbeta clones. This study did not directly address biological reproducibility.

Regarding this clone: Its antigen is unknown.

This TCR was recovered from a human donor who received a combined kidney and bone marrow transplant. Material: CD4+ T cells from blood, obtained before the transplant. V gene TRBV10-1 combines with J gene TRBJ2-1; possible D gene TRBD1, 5 bases. The CDR3 loop reads CASSDGQDYNEQFF. The DNA for the CDR3 is TGCGCCAGCAGTGATGGACAAGACTACAATGAGCAGTTCTTC.